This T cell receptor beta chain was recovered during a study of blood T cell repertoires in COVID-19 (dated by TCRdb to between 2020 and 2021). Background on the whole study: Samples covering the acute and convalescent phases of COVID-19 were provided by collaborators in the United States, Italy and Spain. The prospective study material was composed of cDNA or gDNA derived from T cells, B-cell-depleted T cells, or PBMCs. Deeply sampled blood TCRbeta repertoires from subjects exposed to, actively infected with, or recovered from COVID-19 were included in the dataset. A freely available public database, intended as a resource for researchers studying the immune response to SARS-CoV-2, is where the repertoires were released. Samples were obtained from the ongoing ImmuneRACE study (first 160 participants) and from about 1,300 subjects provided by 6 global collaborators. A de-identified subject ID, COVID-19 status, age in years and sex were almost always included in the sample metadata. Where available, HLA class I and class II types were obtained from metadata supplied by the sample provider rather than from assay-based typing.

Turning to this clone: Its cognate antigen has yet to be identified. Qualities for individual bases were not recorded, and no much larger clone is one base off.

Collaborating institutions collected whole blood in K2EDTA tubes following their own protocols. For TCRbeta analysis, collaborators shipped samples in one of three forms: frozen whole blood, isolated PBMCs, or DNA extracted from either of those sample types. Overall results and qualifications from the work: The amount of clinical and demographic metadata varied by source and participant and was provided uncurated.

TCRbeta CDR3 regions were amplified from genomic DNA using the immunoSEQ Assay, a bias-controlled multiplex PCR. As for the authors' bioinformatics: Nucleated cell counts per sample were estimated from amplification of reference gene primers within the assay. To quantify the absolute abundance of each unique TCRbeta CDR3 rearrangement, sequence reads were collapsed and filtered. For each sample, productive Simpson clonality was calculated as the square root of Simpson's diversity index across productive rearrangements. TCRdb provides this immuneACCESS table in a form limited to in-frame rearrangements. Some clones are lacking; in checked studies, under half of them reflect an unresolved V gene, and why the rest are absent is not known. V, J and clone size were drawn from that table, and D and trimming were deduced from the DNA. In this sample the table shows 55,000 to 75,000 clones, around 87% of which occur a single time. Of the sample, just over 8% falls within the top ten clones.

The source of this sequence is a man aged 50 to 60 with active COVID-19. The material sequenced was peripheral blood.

The base sequence is TGCGCCAGCAGCCCATACAGGGGATGGGAGCAGTTCTTC. It codes for CASSPYRGWEQFF. The rearrangement combines TRBV4-3 with TRBJ2-1; 7 bases in the junction line up with TRBD1. From the cysteine up to the phenylalanine, the CDR3 has a length of 13 residues. The only DNA kept is the CDR3, 39 bases in frame from the first base. In the germline V gene, CDR1 corresponds to LGHNA and CDR2 to YSLEER. Clipping removes 4 bases from V and 10 bases from J, with 7 as the unmatched junction base count.